This T cell receptor beta chain was profiled in a study of T cells in Graves' hyperthyroidism and ophthalmopathy. Study-level findings and limits: Most expanded thyroid clonotypes above 0.001 recurred in blood.

This CDR3 spans 13 amino acids. CDR1 and CDR2 from the germline V gene are DFQATT and SNEGSKA (reference sequence). The V end lost 5 bases, the J end lost 7 bases, and 14 bases lay between the germline ends. This clonotype was picked up many times. The target antigen is unknown. The authors deemed Graves' hyperthyroidism stable absent ophthalmopathy progression within 18 months. What was amplified from RNA transcripts were TCR beta CDR3 regions. The primer set for the first-round RT-PCR of the TCR CDR3 was HTBI. TCRdb reprocessed the multiplex PCR reads via MiXCR and lists one record per CDR3 protein. The sample includes approximately 500,000 distinct CDR3 sequences, roughly 46% of them seen just once.

The sample consisted of peripheral blood or thyroid tissue (not recorded which). The chain recombines TRBV20-1 with TRBJ1-4; D gene unclear. The TCR was taken from a woman younger than 35 with Graves' hyperthyroidism. CDR3 sequence: CSALQFSPEKLFF. CDR3 sequence (DNA): TGCAGTGCTCTACAGTTCAGCCCTGAAAAACTGTTTTTT.